This is a list of T cell receptor beta chains from one sample in a study of blood T cell repertoires in COVID-19. The data were produced by immunoSEQ multiplex PCR, yet TCRdb's version contains in-frame clones alone and is incomplete. The table records 150,000 to 200,000 clones, approximately 86% of them present only once. Sample: peripheral blood. The receptors derive from a man aged 65 to 85 with active or convalescent COVID-19. Each CDR3 is given with its conserved first and last residue. A D gene is named only where the DNA matches it firmly.

CDR3aa: CASSPGDRGTGELFF; d_gene: TRBD1; v_gene: TRBV5-1; j_gene: TRBJ2-2
CDR3aa: CASSLAPTHSYEQYF; d_gene: .; v_gene: TRBV7-8; j_gene: TRBJ2-7
CDR3aa: CASSPTTDSGNTIYF; d_gene: .; v_gene: TRBV5-1; j_gene: TRBJ1-3
CDR3aa: CASSVGWRSTDTQYF; d_gene: .; v_gene: TRBV9; j_gene: TRBJ2-3
CDR3aa: CASRRQGPGLAGSEQFF; d_gene: TRBD2; v_gene: TRBV19; j_gene: TRBJ2-1
CDR3aa: CASSVVSRFDYGYTF; d_gene: .; v_gene: TRBV9; j_gene: TRBJ1-2
CDR3aa: CAISAGTGSTDTQYF; d_gene: TRBD1; v_gene: TRBV10-3; j_gene: TRBJ2-3
CDR3aa: CASSSLAGIYEQYF; d_gene: TRBD2; v_gene: TRBV6-5; j_gene: TRBJ2-7
CDR3aa: CASSEARFRGTDTQYF; d_gene: .; v_gene: TRBV2; j_gene: TRBJ2-3
CDR3aa: CASSLQGQNSNEKLFF; d_gene: TRBD1; v_gene: TRBV27; j_gene: TRBJ1-4
CDR3aa: CASSNGGGGETQYF; d_gene: TRBD2; v_gene: TRBV11-2; j_gene: TRBJ2-5
CDR3aa: CASNRGYTGELFF; d_gene: .; v_gene: TRBV19; j_gene: TRBJ2-2
CDR3aa: CASSPGQGRTGELFF; d_gene: TRBD1; v_gene: TRBV5-1; j_gene: TRBJ2-2
CDR3aa: CASSLQGAGNYGYTF; d_gene: TRBD1; v_gene: TRBV7-2; j_gene: TRBJ1-2
CDR3aa: CASSWTSGRNEQFF; d_gene: TRBD2; v_gene: TRBV2; j_gene: TRBJ2-1
CDR3aa: CATSGPTRLAGTGYNEQFF; d_gene: TRBD2; v_gene: TRBV24-1; j_gene: TRBJ2-1